This entry lists 31 T cell receptor beta chains sequenced from one sample in a study of T cells in Graves' hyperthyroidism and ophthalmopathy. The TCR beta CDR3 regions underwent amplification using RNA transcripts as the source. Primed by the HTBI set, a first-round RT-PCR was run on the TCR CDR3. TCRdb reprocessed the multiplex PCR reads with MiXCR, giving one entry per CDR3 protein. The sample yields roughly 100,000 distinct CDR3 sequences, approximately 42% seen once. Sequenced material: peripheral blood or thyroid tissue (not recorded which). Every receptor here comes from a woman younger than 45 with Graves' hyperthyroidism.

This clonotype was recorded a few times. This chain connects TRBV28 to TRBJ1-5; D may be TRBD1 (5 bases). CDR3 size: 18 residues. Germline V gene sequence: CDR1 MDHEN, CDR2 SYDVKM. Trimming removed 9 bases at V and 0 bases at J, with 24 bases between. The CDR3 loop reads CASEGWTDKSYSNQPQHF. CDR3 in DNA: TGTGCCAGTGAGGGCTGGACGGACAAATCTTATAGCAATCAGCCCCAGCATTTT.

The CDR3 here is CASSLSGGDEQYF. The DNA for the CDR3 is TGTGCCAGCAGCCTGTCAGGGGGCGACGAGCAGTACTTC. The rearrangement links TRBV12-3 or TRBV12-4 to TRBJ2-7; 8 bases map to TRBD1. The V gene end was trimmed by 6 bases and the J gene end by 5 bases; junction bases not matched to a gene: 6. This CDR3 is 13 amino acids long.

Note on this clonotype: Given a much more abundant clone one base away, this may be a read error. V gene TRBV6-6 combines with J gene TRBJ1-5; TRBD1 agrees at 7 bases. The CDR3 has 12 residues. Germline-derived CDR1 and CDR2 are MNHNY and SVGAGI (reference sequence). V shed 8 bases and J 11 bases; nucleotides not matched to a gene: 9. The DNA for the CDR3 is TGTGCCAGCCAAACAGGGGACGGGTCCCAGCATTTT. This sequence encodes CASQTGDGSQHF.

J is TRBJ2-5 and V is TRBV7-9; TRBD1 aligns across 8 bases. The CDR3 has 15 amino acids. CDR1 and CDR2 from the germline V gene are SEHNR and FQNEAQ (reference sequence). V lost 5 bases and J lost 2; bases outside the gene matches: 7. CDR3 in DNA: TGTGCCAGCAGCCTGAAGGACAGGGAACAAGAGACCCAGTACTTC. Its translation: CASSLKDREQETQYF.

The count of this clonotype is one. J is TRBJ1-2 and V is TRBV15, with D unresolved. Per the germline V gene, CDR1 is LNHNV and CDR2 is YYDKDF (reference sequence). The CDR3 has 13 amino acids. V shed 3 bases and J shed 6 bases, with 11 bases lying between them. CDR3 sequence: CATSSLQGNGYTF. CDR3 in DNA: TGTGCCACCAGCAGCCTACAAGGGAATGGCTACACCTTC.

A word on this clonotype: A much bigger clone sits one base away, suggesting this may be a read error. The chain carries TRBV7-9 and TRBJ2-2, with no clear D. The CDR3 runs 13 residues. Germline CDR1 reads SEHNR; CDR2 reads FQNEAQ (reference sequence). The DNA for the CDR3 is TGCGCCAGCAGTTCAATGGCGGCCGGGGAGCTGTTTTTT. This encodes CASSSMAAGELFF.

Worth noting for this clonotype: At one of its ends the junction is not consistent with the germline gene, which may arise from a read error. J is TRBJ2-1 and V is TRBV5-1, with 8 nucleotides matching TRBD2. Looked up from germline, CDR1 is SGHRS and CDR2 is YFSETQ. This CDR3 comprises 15 residues. CDR3 protein: CTSSLGGGGNNEQFF. CDR3 coding DNA: TGCACCAGCAGCCTCGGGGGGGGGGGCAACAATGAGCAGTTCTTC.

This clonotype has just a few counts. The chain has TRBV2 and TRBJ2-7, with D unresolved. Trimming stripped 11 bases from V and 2 bases from J, with 10 bases between. Germline V gene data show CDR1 as SNHLY and CDR2 as FYNNEI. CDR3 length: 11 residues. CDR3 sequence reads: CALRTPYEQYF. In DNA form, the CDR3 reads TGTGCCTTACGGACCCCCTACGAGCAGTACTTC.

This clonotype was observed a single time. This chain connects TRBV2 to TRBJ2-7, with 11 bases aligning to TRBD2. CDR1 and CDR2 (germline): SNHLY, FYNNEI. Trimming took 6 bases from V and 6 from J; bases not matched to a gene: 7. This CDR3 contains 14 residues. CDR3 protein: CASRGLAVPLEQYF. For the CDR3, the DNA is TGTGCCAGCAGGGGACTAGCGGTACCTCTCGAGCAGTACTTC.

DNA for the CDR3: TGTGCCAGCAGCGTGACGGGTAACTCTGGGGCCAACGTCCTGACTTTC. Amino acids: CASSVTGNSGANVLTF. The gene calls are TRBV7-2 and TRBJ2-6, with D unresolved. Germline V gives CDR1 SGHTA, CDR2 FQGNSA. The CDR3 runs to 16 residues. Deletions cut 5 bases from V and 0 bases from J, with 11 bases between.

This clonotype has at least ten counts. The chain carries TRBV5-1 and TRBJ2-5, with D perhaps TRBD2 (5 bases). The germline V gene has CDR1 SGHRS and CDR2 YFSETQ. This CDR3 is built from 13 residues. The ends were cut back, 3 bases at V and 5 bases at J, with 11 bases in the middle. The CDR3: CASSWETGETQYF. CDR3 nucleotide sequence: TGCGCCAGCAGCTGGGAGACGGGGGAGACCCAGTACTTC.

There are a few counts of this clonotype. The J gene is TRBJ2-7, the V gene TRBV3-1; no clear D gene. Germline assignment: CDR1 LGHDT and CDR2 YNNKEL (reference sequence). V was cut by 1 base and J by 3 bases, with 10 bases left in between. The CDR3 contains 14 residues. CDR3 nucleotides: TGTGCCAGCAGCCAAGGAATCCTTCACTACGAGCAGTACTTC. Protein: CASSQGILHYEQYF.

DNA of the CDR3: TGTGCCAGCACCCCGGGAGCGGGAGGTACCTACGAGCAGTACTTC. Protein product: CASTPGAGGTYEQYF. V gene TRBV25-1 combines with J gene TRBJ2-7; 9 bases match TRBD2. J gave up 2 bases and V 7 bases, and 9 bases lay outside the gene matches. CDR3 size: 15 residues. The germline CDR1 and CDR2 sequences are MGHDK and SYGVNS.

Written as DNA, the CDR3 is TGTGCCAGCAGTTTAGGAACAGGGTGGTACGAGCAGTACTTC. It is translated as CASSLGTGWYEQYF. This chain links TRBV12-3 or TRBV12-4 with TRBJ2-7, with D perhaps matching TRBD1 (6 bases). The CDR3 runs to 14 residues. V was clipped by 1 base and J by 4 bases, with 11 bases between them.

The chain couples TRBV5-1 to TRBJ2-7, with TRBD2 matching 13 bases. Germline V CDR1 and CDR2: SGHRS, YFSETQ. Trimming at V came to 3 bases and at J to 4 bases, leaving 7 bases not matched to a gene. This CDR3 has 16 amino acids. Here the CDR3 reads CASSSWTSGSPYEQYF. The CDR3 nucleotides read TGCGCCAGCAGCTCCTGGACTAGCGGGAGCCCGTACGAGCAGTACTTC.

The J gene is TRBJ2-7, the V gene TRBV7-9, with 11 bases identical to TRBD2. Trimming took 5 bases from V and 0 from J; bases not matched to a gene: 9. This CDR3 region has 17 residues. CDR1 and CDR2 (germline): SEHNR, FQNEAQ (reference sequence). CDR3 nucleotides: TGTGCCAGCAGCGCTCCAGGGACTAGCGGAATCTCCTACGAGCAGTACTTC. The encoded protein is CASSAPGTSGISYEQYF.

This clonotype was recorded many times. This chain connects TRBV2 to TRBJ1-1; unclear D gene. In germline, CDR1 is SNHLY, CDR2 FYNNEI. Deletions cut 5 bases from V and 11 bases from J, with 12 bases between. This CDR3 has 11 residues. Here the CDR3 reads CASSLLDEAFF. In DNA, the CDR3 is TGTGCCAGCAGTCTGCTGGACGAGGCTTTCTTT.

This clonotype was counted at least ten times. The chain couples TRBV5-1 to TRBJ1-4; tentatively, D is TRBD1 (5 bases). Germline values: CDR1 SGHRS, CDR2 YFSETQ. The V end lost 1 base, the J end lost 4 bases, and 11 bases lay between the germline ends. The CDR3 totals 15 residues. CDR3 in DNA: TGCGCCAGCAGCTTGATGGGGCAGGGTAATGAAAAACTGTTTTTT. It is translated as CASSLMGQGNEKLFF.

A single count supports this clonotype. One end of the junction fails to match germline, which may point to a read error. The chain is built from TRBV2 and TRBJ2-5, with D possibly TRBD2 on 5 matching bases. The germline CDR1 and CDR2 sequences are SNHLY and FYNNEI. This CDR3 contains 12 residues. Written as DNA, the CDR3 is TGTGCCGGCAGCCCGGGATCAGAAACCCAGTACTTC. It codes for CAGSPGSETQYF.

This clonotype was observed at least ten times. The chain combines TRBV20-1 with TRBJ2-3, with 8 bases fitting TRBD2. The CDR3 contains 16 residues. The germline gives CDR1 DFQATT, CDR2 SNEGSKA (reference sequence). Trimming at V came to 0 bases and at J to 0 bases, leaving 5 bases not matched to a gene. The DNA of the CDR3 is TGCAGTGCTAGAGATCAGCGGGGGACTAGCACAGATACGCAGTATTTT. Residues: CSARDQRGTSTDTQYF.

The table lists this clonotype with many counts. The V gene is TRBV12-3 or TRBV12-4, the J gene TRBJ2-7; tentative D call: TRBD2 (6 bases). Trimming took off 7 bases at V and 0 bases at J, with 13 bases between the two ends. CDR3 size: 14 residues. The CDR3 DNA follows: TGTGCCAGCATTGACGGCGGGGCCTCCTACGAGCAGTACTTC. This gives the protein CASIDGGASYEQYF.

This CDR3 reads CSVEDAYAEAFF. The CDR3 DNA reads as TGCAGCGTTGAAGATGCGTACGCTGAAGCTTTCTTT. This chain joins TRBV29-1 and TRBJ1-1; D not resolved. The germline CDR1 and CDR2 sequences are SQVTM and ANQGSEA. The CDR3 spans 12 residues. V shed 0 bases and J shed 6 bases, with 8 bases lying between them. Complete variable domain (other parts from reference TRBV29-1 and TRBJ1-1): SAVISQKPSRDICQRGTSLTIQCQVDSQVTMMFWYRQQPGQSLTLIATANQGSEATYESGFVIDKFPISRPNLTFSTLTVSNMSPEDSSIYLCSVEDAYAEAFFGQGTRLTVV.

This clonotype has a single count. V is TRBV12-3 or TRBV12-4 and J is TRBJ2-7; TRBD1 aligns across 8 bases. The CDR3 totals 15 residues. With V trimmed by 4 bases and J by 3 bases, 8 bases remained unmatched. The DNA for the CDR3 is TGTGCCAGCAGTTCCCCCTCGGGACAGGTCTACGAGCAGTACTTC. Encoded protein: CASSSPSGQVYEQYF.

To note about this clonotype: The missing conserved phenylalanine or tryptophan at the end of this CDR3 makes a read error likely. The limits of the CDR3 on the DNA are not certain, so only TCRdb's listed CDR3 is given. This chain uses TRBV5-6 with TRBJ2-2; the table's D call of TRBD2 was not tested on the DNA. The CDR3 contains 8 residues when both ends are counted. Germline-derived CDR1 and CDR2 are SGHDT and YYEEEE. The CDR3 loop reads CASSSGLD.

This clonotype has at least ten counts. The chain couples TRBV20-1 to TRBJ1-1, with D perhaps TRBD1 (6 bases). The CDR3 covers 13 residues. Germline values: CDR1 DFQATT, CDR2 SNEGSKA (reference sequence). Trimming shortened V by 6 bases and J by 3 bases, and 14 bases separated the two germline ends. The CDR3 region has the DNA TGCAGTGCCGCTGGGGGGCCAGACACTGAAGCTTTCTTT. Translated, it gives CSAAGGPDTEAFF.

This chain joins TRBV15 and TRBJ1-2; D gene unclear. Trimming left V 1 base short and J 6 bases short, with 6 bases between. CDR1 LNHNV and CDR2 YYDKDF come from the germline V gene (reference sequence). The CDR3 runs 12 residues. For the CDR3, the DNA is TGTGCCACCAGCAGAGTTGGGGATGGCTACACCTTC. It encodes CATSRVGDGYTF.

By sample fraction, this clonotype is medium-sized. The rearrangement joins TRBV29-1 to TRBJ2-5; 13 bases line up with TRBD2. The ends lost 7 bases at V and 8 bases at J; junction bases unmatched: 7. The CDR3 contains 13 residues. CDR1 and CDR2 from the germline V gene are SQVTM and ANQGSEA. Written as DNA, the CDR3 is TGCAGCGCTGGGACTAGCGGGATCGGTACCCAGTACTTC. It codes for CSAGTSGIGTQYF.

The J gene is TRBJ2-5, the V gene TRBV10-3; D not resolved. Germline V CDR1 and CDR2: ENHRY, SYGVKD. The V and J ends lost 4 bases and 5 bases respectively, with 14 bases between them. The CDR3 is made up of 14 amino acids. CDR3 nucleotides: TGTGCCATCAGTGCGGCCGGAGAAGTTGAGACCCAGTACTTC. Residues: CAISAAGEVETQYF.

This clonotype has a count of ten or more. This chain links TRBV28 with TRBJ1-5; D unclear. The V end was cut by 4 bases, the J end by 4 bases, with 8 bases between. Germline CDR1 and CDR2: MDHEN and SYDVKM. This CDR3 has 13 amino acids. The CDR3 coding sequence is TGTGCCAGCAGTTATCGGGGAAATCAGCCCCAGCATTTT. This translates into CASSYRGNQPQHF.

This clonotype was seen at least ten times. V gene TRBV28 combines with J gene TRBJ2-6; D not resolved. CDR1 and CDR2 (germline): MDHEN, SYDVKM. The CDR3 extends over 15 amino acids. The V end lost 3 bases, the J end lost 1 base, and 7 bases lay between the germline ends. The CDR3 region is CASSFIGSGANVLTF. The CDR3 nucleotides read TGTGCCAGCAGTTTCATAGGGTCTGGGGCCAACGTCCTGACTTTC.

J is TRBJ1-4 and V is TRBV15; D gene ambiguous. Germline CDR1 reads LNHNV; CDR2 reads YYDKDF (reference sequence). The CDR3 is 17 residues long. V shed 3 bases and J shed 6 bases, with 20 bases lying between them. The CDR3 loop is CATSSRRGVGQHEKLFF. DNA for the CDR3: TGTGCCACCAGCAGCCGCCGGGGAGTAGGGCAGCATGAAAAACTGTTTTTT.